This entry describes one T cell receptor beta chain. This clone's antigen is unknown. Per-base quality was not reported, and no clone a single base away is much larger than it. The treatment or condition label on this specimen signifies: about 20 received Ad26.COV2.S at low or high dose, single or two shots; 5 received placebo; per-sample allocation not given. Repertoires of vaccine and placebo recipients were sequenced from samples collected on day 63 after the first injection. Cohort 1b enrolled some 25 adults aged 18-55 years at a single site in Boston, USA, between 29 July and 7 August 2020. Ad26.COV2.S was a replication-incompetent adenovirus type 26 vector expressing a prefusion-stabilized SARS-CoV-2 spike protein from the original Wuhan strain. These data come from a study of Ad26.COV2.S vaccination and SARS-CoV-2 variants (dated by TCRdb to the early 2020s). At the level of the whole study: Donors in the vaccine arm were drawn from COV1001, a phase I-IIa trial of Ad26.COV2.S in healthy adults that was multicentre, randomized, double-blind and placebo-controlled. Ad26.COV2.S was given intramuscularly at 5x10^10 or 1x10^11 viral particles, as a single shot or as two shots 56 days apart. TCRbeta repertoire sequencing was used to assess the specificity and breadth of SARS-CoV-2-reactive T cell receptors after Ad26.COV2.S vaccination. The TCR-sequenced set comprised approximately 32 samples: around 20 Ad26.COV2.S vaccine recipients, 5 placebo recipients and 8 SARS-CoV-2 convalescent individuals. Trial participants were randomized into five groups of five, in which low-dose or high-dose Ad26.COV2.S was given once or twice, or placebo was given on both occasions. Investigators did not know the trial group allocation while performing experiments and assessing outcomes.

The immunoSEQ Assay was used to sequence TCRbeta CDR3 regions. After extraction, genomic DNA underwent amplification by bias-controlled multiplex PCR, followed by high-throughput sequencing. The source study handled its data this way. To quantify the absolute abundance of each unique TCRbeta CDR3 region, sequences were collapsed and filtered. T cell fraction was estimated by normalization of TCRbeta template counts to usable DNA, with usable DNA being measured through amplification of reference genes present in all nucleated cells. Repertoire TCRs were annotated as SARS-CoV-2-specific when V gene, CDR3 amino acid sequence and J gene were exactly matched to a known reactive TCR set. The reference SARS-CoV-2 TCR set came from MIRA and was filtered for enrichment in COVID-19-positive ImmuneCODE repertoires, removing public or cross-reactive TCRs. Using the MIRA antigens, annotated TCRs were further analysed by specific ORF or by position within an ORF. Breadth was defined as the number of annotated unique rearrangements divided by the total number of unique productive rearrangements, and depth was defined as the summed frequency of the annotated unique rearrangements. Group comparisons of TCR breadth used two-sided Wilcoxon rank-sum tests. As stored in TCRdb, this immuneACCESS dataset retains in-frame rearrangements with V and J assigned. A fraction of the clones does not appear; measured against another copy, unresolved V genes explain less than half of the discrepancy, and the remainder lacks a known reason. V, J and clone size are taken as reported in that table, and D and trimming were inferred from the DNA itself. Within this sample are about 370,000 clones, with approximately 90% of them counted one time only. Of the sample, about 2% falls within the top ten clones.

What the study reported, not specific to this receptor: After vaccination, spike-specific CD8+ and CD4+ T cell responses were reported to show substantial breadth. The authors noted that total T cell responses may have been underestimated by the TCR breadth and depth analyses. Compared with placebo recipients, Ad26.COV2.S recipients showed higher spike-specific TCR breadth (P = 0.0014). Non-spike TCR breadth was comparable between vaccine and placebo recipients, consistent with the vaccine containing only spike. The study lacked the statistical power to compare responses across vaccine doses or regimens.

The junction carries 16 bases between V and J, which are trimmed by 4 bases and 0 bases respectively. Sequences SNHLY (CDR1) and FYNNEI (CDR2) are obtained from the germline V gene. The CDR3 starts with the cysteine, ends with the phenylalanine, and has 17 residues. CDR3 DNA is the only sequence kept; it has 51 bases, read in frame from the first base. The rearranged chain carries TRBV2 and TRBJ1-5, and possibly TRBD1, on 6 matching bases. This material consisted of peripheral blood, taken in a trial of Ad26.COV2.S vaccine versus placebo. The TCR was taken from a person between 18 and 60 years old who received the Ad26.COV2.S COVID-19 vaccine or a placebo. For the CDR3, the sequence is CASSARPYRDSNQPQHF. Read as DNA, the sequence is TGTGCCAGCAGTGCCCGACCATACAGGGATAGCAATCAGCCCCAGCATTTT. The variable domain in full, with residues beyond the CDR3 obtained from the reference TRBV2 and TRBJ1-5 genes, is EPEVTQTPSHQVTQMGQEVILRCVPISNHLYFYWYRQILGQKVEFLVSFYNNEISEKSEIFDDQFSVERPDGSNFTLKIRSTKLEDSAMYFCASSARPYRDSNQPQHFGDGTRLSIL.